Following are 21 T cell receptor beta chains from one sample sequenced in a study of human T cells and chemical hapten exposure. Each CDR3 protein gets one entry after TCRdb re-called the RACE reads with MiXCR. The sample has fewer than 400,000 distinct CDR3 sequences, approximately 6.9% seen once; the top ten hold around 8.4%. The time point: patch test 1, 2 weeks after DPC sensitization. The treatment is: therapeutic diphenylcyclopropenone sensitization with weekly scalp DPC. The starting material was whole blood, obtained in connection with sensitization to the hapten diphenylcyclopropenone (DPC). The receptors were gathered from a woman aged 18-29 years with alopecia areata. Some clones in this sample may be carry-over from other donors' samples.

This clonotype was seen repeatedly, ten times or more. The CDR3 region has the DNA TGTGCCAGCAGTGAGAGGACCCCCATGTCTGGGGCCAACGTCCTGACTTTC. It translates to CASSERTPMSGANVLTF. This chain joins TRBV2 and TRBJ2-6; D remains ambiguous. Germline CDR1 reads SNHLY; CDR2 reads FYNNEI. The CDR3 is 17 residues long. Trimming stripped 3 bases from V and 1 base from J, with 13 bases between.

This clonotype was counted ten times or more. In nucleotides, the CDR3 is TGCGCCAGCAGCTTGGAGCCGAACACCGGGGAGCTGTTTTTT. Its translation: CASSLEPNTGELFF. The chain carries TRBV5-1 and TRBJ2-2; no reliable D call. This CDR3 contains 14 residues. Trimming took 0 bases from V and 0 from J, leaving 3 bases between them. CDR1 and CDR2 (germline): SGHRS, YFSETQ.

This clonotype was picked up many times. The V gene is TRBV11-2, the J gene TRBJ2-6, with no clear D. Trimming took off 5 bases at V and 13 bases at J, with 15 bases between the two ends. Germline V CDR1 and CDR2: SGHAT, FQNNGV. This CDR3 region has 13 residues. As DNA, the CDR3 is TGTGCCAGCAGCCCTACCGGACCGCCGGTCCTGACTTTC. Protein sequence: CASSPTGPPVLTF. Variable domain in full (rest from reference TRBV11-2 and TRBJ2-6): EAGVAQSPRYKIIEKRQSVAFWCNPISGHATLYWYQQILGQGPKLLIQFQNNGVVDDSQLPKDRFSAERLKGVDSTLKIQPAKLEDSAVYLCASSPTGPPVLTFGAGSRLTVL.

This clonotype was counted only a few times. V is TRBV6-5 and J is TRBJ1-6; D gene unclear. The CDR3 loop spans 18 amino acids. V was clipped by 0 bases and J by 0 bases, with 12 bases between them. Per the germline V gene, CDR1 is MNHEY and CDR2 is SVGAGI. The CDR3 nucleotides are TGTGCCAGCAGTTACTCGCGGGGTATAAGCTCCTATAATTCACCCCTCCACTTT. Amino acid sequence: CASSYSRGISSYNSPLHF.

The CDR3 bases are TGCAGTGCTTCTAGGGGCAGAACTGAAGCTTTCTTT. It encodes CSASRGRTEAFF. The J gene is TRBJ1-1, the V gene TRBV20-1; possibly TRBD1 for D (5 bases). The germline V gene has CDR1 DFQATT and CDR2 SNEGSKA (reference sequence). V was shortened by 5 bases and J by 5 bases, with 12 bases between the two germline ends. The CDR3 runs 12 residues.

The V call is TRBV7-9, the J call TRBJ2-7; weak D call: TRBD2 (5 bases). The CDR3 has 15 residues. The germline V gene has CDR1 SEHNR and CDR2 FQNEAQ (reference sequence). Between the trimmed V and J ends, which lost 4 bases and 4 bases, there was a span of 17 bases. Written as DNA, the CDR3 is TGTGCCAGCAGCTCAGGCGGAGGCAGAACTTACGAGCAGTACTTC. Protein product: CASSSGGGRTYEQYF.

V gene TRBV7-9 combines with J gene TRBJ2-7; TRBD1 matches at 7 bases. Losses at the gene ends were 5 bases for V and 6 bases for J; bases not matched to a gene: 7. The CDR3 spans 13 residues. Germline CDR1 SEHNR, CDR2 FQNEAQ (reference sequence). In DNA, the CDR3 is TGTGCCAGCAGCACGAGTGGGACAGTCGAGCAGTACTTC. This translates into CASSTSGTVEQYF.

The J gene is TRBJ1-6, the V gene TRBV7-3; D possibly corresponds to TRBD1 (5 bases). V dropped 2 bases and J dropped 10 bases, with 9 bases sitting between them. The CDR3 extends over 13 amino acids. Per germline, CDR1 SGHTA and CDR2 FQGTGA. The CDR3 DNA is TGTGCCAGCAGCTTATTAGGGGAATCACCCCTCCACTTT. Translating it yields CASSLLGESPLHF.

In this sample, this clonotype turned up many times. The chain employs TRBV29-1 and TRBJ2-3, with TRBD2 as a possible D gene (5 bases). This CDR3 spans 12 amino acids. Germline values: CDR1 SQVTM, CDR2 ANQGSEA. V dropped 7 bases and J dropped 4 bases, with 12 bases sitting between them. CDR3 nucleotide sequence: TGCAGCGCCGAAGAGGGCTCAGATACGCAGTATTTT. This translates into CSAEEGSDTQYF.

This clonotype has only a few counts. V and J are TRBV4-3 and TRBJ2-5, with 11 bases that match TRBD2. V gave up 3 bases and J gave up 5 bases; unmatched junction bases: 8. Per the germline V gene, CDR1 is LGHNA and CDR2 is YSLEER. There are 16 residues in the CDR3. Here the CDR3 reads CASSQDSGGAYETQYF. The CDR3 nucleotides read TGCGCCAGCAGCCAGGATAGCGGGGGGGCCTATGAGACCCAGTACTTC.

About this clonotype itself: A much more abundant neighbour one base away suggests this may be a read error. V usage is TRBV10-3 and J usage is TRBJ2-3; D remains unclear. The CDR3 is 15 amino acids. Looked up from germline, CDR1 is ENHRY and CDR2 is SYGVKD. CDR3 in DNA: TGTGCCATCAGTGAGGGCATTCCCAACACAGATACGCGGTATTTT. It translates to CAISEGIPNTDTRYF.

This sequence joins TRBV6-2 or TRBV6-3 and TRBJ2-3, with D possibly TRBD1 on 6 matching bases. This CDR3 is built from 13 residues. V was shortened by 2 bases and J by 9 bases, with 12 bases between the two germline ends. Germline CDR1 reads MNHEY; CDR2 reads SVGEGT. CDR3 DNA: TGTGCCAGCAGTTACATTGGACAGACCACGCAGTATTTT. It translates to CASSYIGQTTQYF.

This clonotype was observed a few times. V usage is TRBV11-3 and J usage is TRBJ2-4; 11 nucleotides align to TRBD2. The ends lost 5 bases at V and 4 bases at J; junction bases unmatched: 4. Germline-derived CDR1 and CDR2 are SGHNT and YENEEA. This CDR3 contains 15 residues. This CDR3 reads CASSPTSGGKNIQYF. The CDR3 region has the DNA TGTGCCAGCAGCCCTACTAGCGGGGGAAAAAACATTCAGTACTTC.

In this sample, this clonotype turned up many times. The chain uses TRBV3-1 and TRBJ2-1; 8 bases match TRBD2. The CDR3 is 18 residues long. J was trimmed by 6 bases and V by 1 base; bases with no gene match: 14. Germline V gene data show CDR1 as LGHDT and CDR2 as YNNKEL (reference sequence). CDR3 coding DNA: TGTGCCAGCAGCCAAGGATCCTCCGCGGGGGGCCGACGCAATGAGCAGTTCTTC. Amino acids: CASSQGSSAGGRRNEQFF.

This clonotype has a count of ten or more. The chain links TRBV12-3 or TRBV12-4 to TRBJ2-5; 8 nucleotides match TRBD1. With V trimmed by 5 bases and J by 4 bases, 6 bases remained unmatched. CDR3 length: 14 residues. The CDR3 DNA reads as TGTGCCAGCAGTCCACTGGACAGGGTAGAGACCCAGTACTTC. Translating it yields CASSPLDRVETQYF.

The rearrangement joins TRBV5-5 to TRBJ2-3, with D perhaps TRBD2 (7 bases). CDR3 size: 16 residues. V lost 4 bases and J 4 bases, leaving 19 bases between the germline ends. CDR1 is SGHKS, CDR2 YYEKEE, per germline (reference sequence). For the CDR3, the DNA is TGTGCCAGCAGCGGTTTAGTACCGGGGGGCCCAGATACGCAGTATTTT. Its translation is CASSGLVPGGPDTQYF.

This clonotype was seen many times. The chain couples TRBV7-2 to TRBJ1-3; 10 nucleotides agree with TRBD1. Germline lookup yields CDR1 SGHTA and CDR2 FQGNSA. The CDR3 covers 16 residues. The trim removed 1 base at V and 3 bases at J, leaving 3 bases unmatched. CDR3 DNA: TGTGCCAGCAGCTTAGTGGGACAGGGGTTTGGAAACACCATATATTTT. Residues: CASSLVGQGFGNTIYF.

As concerns this clonotype: It may be a read error: a sequence one base away is much more abundant. The gene calls are TRBV7-3 and TRBJ2-7; D is unclear. CDR3 length: 13 amino acids. Trimming cost V 5 bases and J 1 base, with 9 bases left between them. The germline V gene encodes CDR1 SGHTA and CDR2 FQGTGA. CDR3 DNA sequence: TGTGCCAGCAGCGTGGTCAGTTCCTACGAGCAGTACTTC. Protein product: CASSVVSSYEQYF.

The chain carries TRBV3-1 and TRBJ2-1; 7 bases line up with TRBD2. Germline assignment: CDR1 LGHDT and CDR2 YNNKEL (reference sequence). The CDR3 spans 14 residues. J gave up 5 bases and V 5 bases, and 6 bases lay outside the gene matches. The CDR3 DNA sequence: TGTGCCAGCAGCTCTGGGGGGACTAACAATGAGCAGTTCTTC. It translates to CASSSGGTNNEQFF.

This clonotype showed up just a few times. The V gene is TRBV5-1, the J gene TRBJ1-1, with a tentative D call TRBD1 (6 bases). V gave up 4 bases and J gave up 2 bases, with 12 bases separating them. The CDR3 length is 14 residues. Germline assignment: CDR1 SGHRS and CDR2 YFSETQ. This CDR3 is CASSESRGNTEAFF. CDR3 DNA sequence: TGCGCCAGCAGCGAAAGCAGGGGAAACACTGAAGCTTTCTTT.

This clonotype was observed many times. The chain combines TRBV7-3 with TRBJ2-7, with TRBD2 matching 8 bases. The CDR3 loop spans 14 amino acids. J gave up 6 bases and V 0 bases, and 4 bases lay outside the gene matches. Germline V lookup: CDR1 SGHTA, CDR2 FQGTGA. CDR3 sequence: CASSLTSGVREQYF. For the CDR3, the DNA is TGTGCCAGCAGCTTAACTAGCGGGGTACGCGAGCAGTACTTC.